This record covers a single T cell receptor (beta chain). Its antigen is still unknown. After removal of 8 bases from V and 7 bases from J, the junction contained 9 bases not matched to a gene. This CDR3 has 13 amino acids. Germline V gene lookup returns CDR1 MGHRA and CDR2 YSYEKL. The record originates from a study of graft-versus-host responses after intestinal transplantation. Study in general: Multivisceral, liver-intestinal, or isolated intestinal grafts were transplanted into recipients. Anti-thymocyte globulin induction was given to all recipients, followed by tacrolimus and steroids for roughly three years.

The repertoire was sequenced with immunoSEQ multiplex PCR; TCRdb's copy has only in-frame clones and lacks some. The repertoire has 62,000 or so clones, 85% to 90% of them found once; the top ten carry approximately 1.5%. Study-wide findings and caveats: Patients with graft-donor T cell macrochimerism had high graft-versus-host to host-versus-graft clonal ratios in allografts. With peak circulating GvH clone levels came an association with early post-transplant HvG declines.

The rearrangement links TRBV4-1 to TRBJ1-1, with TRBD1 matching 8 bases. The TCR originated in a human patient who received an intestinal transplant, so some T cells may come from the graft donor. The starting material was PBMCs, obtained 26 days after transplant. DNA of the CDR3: TGCGCCAGCGGGACAGGCCGCGCCGATGAAGCTTTCTTT. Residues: CASGTGRADEAFF.